These T cell receptor beta chains were read from a single sample in a study of T cell responses to AZD1222 COVID-19 vaccine. Some clones are missing from TCRdb's copy, which holds only in-frame ones; the method was immunoSEQ multiplex PCR. The sample lists more than 100,000 clones; roughly 90% were seen once. The sequencing used peripheral blood, collected on day 0 of AZD1222 vaccination. The receptor source for this set is an adult in good health. Both conserved end residues are part of each CDR3. A D gene is named only where the DNA matches it firmly. The size entry is marked missing in some rows and otherwise reads once, few, many or a size class.

D gene	V gene	J gene	clone size	CDR3 length	CDR3 DNA	CDR3 protein
.	TRBV10-3	TRBJ2-7	.	13	TGTGCCATCACTCTAGCCCAGGGGTACGAGCAGTACTTC	CAITLAQGYEQYF
.	TRBV5-6	TRBJ1-6	.	15	TGTGCCAGCAGCCCAACCGGGGCCTATAATTCACCCCTCCACTTT	CASSPTGAYNSPLHF
.	TRBV28	TRBJ1-1	.	15	TGTGCCAGCAGTTTATTGTCGCGAGGGAACACTGAAGCTTTCTTT	CASSLLSRGNTEAFF
TRBD2	TRBV3-1/TRBV3-2	TRBJ2-7	.	14	TGTGCCAGCAGCCCACTGGGAGGGGCCTACGAGCAGTACTTC	CASSPLGGAYEQYF
TRBD2	TRBV5-1	TRBJ2-1	.	17	TGCGCCAGCAGCTTGCAGCTCGGGACTAGCGGGAGAGGTGAGCAGTTCTTC	CASSLQLGTSGRGEQFF
.	TRBV11-2	TRBJ1-2	.	14	TGTGCCAGCAGCTCCCTCCCTCAAGACTATGGCTACACCTTC	CASSSLPQDYGYTF
TRBD1	TRBV29-1	TRBJ1-2	.	15	TGCAGCATTGAAGTCAGGACAGGGTCCCTCTATGGCTACACCTTC	CSIEVRTGSLYGYTF
.	TRBV28	TRBJ1-1	.	12	TGTGCCAGCAGATTGGGGTTCACTGAAGCTTTCTTT	CASRLGFTEAFF
.	TRBV2	TRBJ1-5	.	15	TGTGCCAGCAACACCGGCGCGGGTTCTGGACAGCCCCAGCATTTT	CASNTGAGSGQPQHF
TRBD1	TRBV3-1/TRBV3-2	TRBJ1-1	.	14	TGTGCCAGCAGCCAACCCGCGCGACAGGGAGAAGCTTTCTTT	CASSQPARQGEAFF
.	TRBV10-3	TRBJ1-1	.	15	TGTGCCATCAGTGAGCCCGGTTCCACTCTCGGAGAAGCTTTCTTT	CAISEPGSTLGEAFF
TRBD1	TRBV18	TRBJ1-1	.	14	TGTGCCAGCTCACCTGGACAGGGGAGAACTGAAGCTTTCTTT	CASSPGQGRTEAFF
.	TRBV18	TRBJ2-2	.	13	TGTGCCAGCTCCCAGGGTGCCACCGGGGAGCTGTTTTTT	CASSQGATGELFF
TRBD2	TRBV4-2	TRBJ2-5	few	16	TGTGCCAGCAGCCAAGGACTAGCGGGGGGGCGGGAGACCCAGTACTTC	CASSQGLAGGRETQYF
.	TRBV7-2	TRBJ2-6	.	14	TGTGCCAGCAGCTTACACTCTGGGGCCAACGTCCTGACTTTC	CASSLHSGANVLTF
.	TRBV6-5	TRBJ1-3	.	14	TGTGCCAGCAGTTCTGGGGGTCAGCGAAACACCATATATTTT	CASSSGGQRNTIYF
.	TRBV7-9	TRBJ2-2	.	11	TGTGCCAGCAGCCCAGTCGGGGAGCTGTTTTTT	CASSPVGELFF
.	TRBV2	TRBJ1-1	.	13	TGTGCGGGCAATGGGGAGAGGAACACTGAAGCTTTCTTT	CAGNGERNTEAFF
.	TRBV24-1	TRBJ1-2	.	13	TGTGCCACCAGTGACCCACAGGGCTATGGCTACACCTTC	CATSDPQGYGYTF
TRBD1	TRBV4-1	TRBJ1-2	once	15	TGCGCCAGCAGCCACACGGACAGGGGGTTCTATGGCTACACCTTC	CASSHTDRGFYGYTF
TRBD1	TRBV5-6	TRBJ2-5	.	16	TGTGCCAGCAGCTACCAGACAGGGGTGGCTTGGGAGACCCAGTACTTC	CASSYQTGVAWETQYF
.	TRBV15	TRBJ2-5	.	16	TGTGCCACCAGCAACCCCCGGAGCGCAGGGGGGGAGACCCAGTACTTC	CATSNPRSAGGETQYF
.	TRBV2	TRBJ1-2	.	13	TGTGCCAGCAGTCGAAACCCAGGGGAGGGCTACACCTTC	CASSRNPGEGYTF
.	TRBV18	TRBJ1-4	.	14	TGTGCCAGCTCACCAGGACCGACTAATGAAAAACTGTTTTTT	CASSPGPTNEKLFF
.	TRBV4-2	TRBJ1-5	.	16	TGTGCCAGCAGCCAAGGGGGGGTGGGGAACAATCAGCCCCAGCATTTT	CASSQGGVGNNQPQHF
TRBD1	TRBV5-1	TRBJ1-6	.	15	TGCGCCAGCAGCTTGCAGGGGGGTACGAATTCACCCCTCCACTTT	CASSLQGGTNSPLHF
.	TRBV5-8	TRBJ1-3	.	14	TGTGCCAGCAGCTCACCAGACTCTGGAAACACCATATATTTT	CASSSPDSGNTIYF
TRBD2	TRBV5-6	TRBJ2-1	few	15	TGTGCCAGCAGCCTAAAGCGGGAGTTGTACAATGAGCAGTTCTTC	CASSLKRELYNEQFF
.	TRBV28	TRBJ2-7	.	14	TGTGCCAGCACCCCGGACTCCTCCTCCTACGAGCAGTACTTC	CASTPDSSSYEQYF
.	TRBV6-5	TRBJ2-7	.	14	TGTGCCAGCAGTCGACAGGTTAGGTCCTATGAGCAGTACTTC	CASSRQVRSYEQYF
.	TRBV29-1	TRBJ1-4	.	14	TGCAGCGCCGCGGGCAGTGCAACTAATGAAAAACTGTTTTTT	CSAAGSATNEKLFF
.	TRBV11-2	TRBJ1-1	.	14	TGTGCCAGCAGCCCAATGTTTTGGGGCGGTGAAGCTTTCTTT	CASSPMFWGGEAFF
TRBD2	TRBV18	TRBJ2-7	.	15	TGTGCCAGCTCACCACGGACTAGCGGGAGCTACGAGCAGTACTTC	CASSPRTSGSYEQYF
TRBD1	TRBV6-6	TRBJ1-5	.	13	TGTGCCAGCCTAGGACAGGGAAATCAGCCCCAGCATTTT	CASLGQGNQPQHF
.	TRBV5-1	TRBJ1-2	.	14	TGCGCCAGCAGCTTGGGGCAGAGTAACTATGGCTACACCTTC	CASSLGQSNYGYTF
.	TRBV6-6	TRBJ1-2	.	13	TGTGCCAGCAGTGGGACCCTCCGTGATGGCTACACCTTC	CASSGTLRDGYTF
TRBD1	TRBV3-1/TRBV3-2	TRBJ1-1	.	13	TGTGCCAGCAGCCAAATCGGACAGGATGAAGCTTTCTTT	CASSQIGQDEAFF
TRBD1	TRBV20-1	TRBJ2-7	.	17	TGCAGTGCTAGTGGTCAAAAGGACCCGGGACAGGGCTACGAGCAGTACTTC	CSASGQKDPGQGYEQYF
TRBD2	TRBV27	TRBJ2-3	.	19	TGTGCCAGCAGTTCAATTGGGACTAGCGGGAGTGTTGGCACAGATACGCAGTATTTT	CASSSIGTSGSVGTDTQYF
.	TRBV9	TRBJ1-2	.	14	TGTGCCAGCAGCGTTACCCCGGGCGGCTATGGCTACACCTTC	CASSVTPGGYGYTF